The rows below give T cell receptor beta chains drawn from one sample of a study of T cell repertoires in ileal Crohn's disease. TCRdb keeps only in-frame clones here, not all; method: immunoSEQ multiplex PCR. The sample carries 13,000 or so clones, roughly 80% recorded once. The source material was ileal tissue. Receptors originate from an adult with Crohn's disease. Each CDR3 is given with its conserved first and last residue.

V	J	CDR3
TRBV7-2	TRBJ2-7	CASSYYAGGSYEQYF
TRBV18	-	CASSMGLAGSEQYF
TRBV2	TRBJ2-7	CASRIGTGLDEQYF
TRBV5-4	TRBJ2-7	CASSLGQALNYEQYF
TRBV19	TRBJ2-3	CASSIRTYTDTQYF
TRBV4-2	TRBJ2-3	CASSQNPTSGASGTQYF
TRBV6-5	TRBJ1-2	CASSYWGTANYGYTF
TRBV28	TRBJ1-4	CASSLGGAGNEKLFF
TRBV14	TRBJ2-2	CASSRMRGGAGELFF
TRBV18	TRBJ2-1	CASSPSSGGAYHEQFF
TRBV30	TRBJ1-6	CAWSVRSSYNSPLHF
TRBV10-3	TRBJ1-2	CAIGAGGGGYTF
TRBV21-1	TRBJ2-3	CASSTSGQGKTDTQYF
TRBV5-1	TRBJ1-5	CASSLEGGNQPQHF
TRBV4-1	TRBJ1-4	CASSQVEGGDEKLFF
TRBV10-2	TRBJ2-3	CASLRSAPRTDTQYF
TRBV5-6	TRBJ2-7	CASSPGIGLAATYEQYF
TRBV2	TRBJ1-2	CASSPTGGGGGYTF
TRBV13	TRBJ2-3	CASGAGLLTDTQYF
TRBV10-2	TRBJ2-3	CASMLAGADTQYF
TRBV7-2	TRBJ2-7	CASSLEWTGKFEQYF
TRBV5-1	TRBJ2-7	CASSPGRDRGYEQYF
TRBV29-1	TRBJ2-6	CSVESGSGANVLTF
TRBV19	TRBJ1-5	CAGGTGFQPQHF
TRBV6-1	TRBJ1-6	CASTEGGYNSPLHF
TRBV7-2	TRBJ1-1	CASSLVRQGLEAFF
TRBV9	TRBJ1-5	CASSVSPDQPQHF
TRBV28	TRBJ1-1	CASTASSQELAFF
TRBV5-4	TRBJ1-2	CASSGWTGVGYTF
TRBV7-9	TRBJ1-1	CASSLEGAGKAFF
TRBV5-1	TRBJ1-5	CASSPRTGVDQPQHF
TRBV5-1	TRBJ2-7	CASSLAPLYEQYF
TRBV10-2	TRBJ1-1	CASSRQGDTEAFF
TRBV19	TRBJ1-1	CASSPDRGYTEAFF
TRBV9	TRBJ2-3	CASTPPGLTRDTQYF
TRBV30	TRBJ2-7	CAWSPKGTGVSYEQYF
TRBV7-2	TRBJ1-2	CASSLRGQGEGGYTF
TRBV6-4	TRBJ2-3	CASSEKETGTDTQYF
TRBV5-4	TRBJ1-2	CASSLVWSGNYGYTF
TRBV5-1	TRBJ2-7	CASSLEGTSYHEQYF
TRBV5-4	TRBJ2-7	CASRLQGVGEQYF
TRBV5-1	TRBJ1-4	CASSMGHHSQKLFF
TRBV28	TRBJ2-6	CASWTGVAGANVLTF
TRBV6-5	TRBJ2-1	CASSPGLAGGEQFF
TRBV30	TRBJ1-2	CAWNRDGYGYTF
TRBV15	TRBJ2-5	CATSLGNQETQYF
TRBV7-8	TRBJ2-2	CASSSRNTVELFF
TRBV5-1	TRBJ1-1	CASKAGENTEAFF
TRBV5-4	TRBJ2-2	CASSLETGGAGELFF
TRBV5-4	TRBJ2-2	CASSLGPAGGSGELFF
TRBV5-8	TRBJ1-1	CASSLFSGNMNTEAFF
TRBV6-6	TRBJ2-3	CASTLTSGRITDTQYF
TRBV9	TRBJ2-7	CASGRQGAGEQYF
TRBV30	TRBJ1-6	CAWSLSQANSPLHF
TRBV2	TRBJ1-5	CASSEQGGRSNQPQHF
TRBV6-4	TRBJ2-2	CASSDWDRDTGELFF